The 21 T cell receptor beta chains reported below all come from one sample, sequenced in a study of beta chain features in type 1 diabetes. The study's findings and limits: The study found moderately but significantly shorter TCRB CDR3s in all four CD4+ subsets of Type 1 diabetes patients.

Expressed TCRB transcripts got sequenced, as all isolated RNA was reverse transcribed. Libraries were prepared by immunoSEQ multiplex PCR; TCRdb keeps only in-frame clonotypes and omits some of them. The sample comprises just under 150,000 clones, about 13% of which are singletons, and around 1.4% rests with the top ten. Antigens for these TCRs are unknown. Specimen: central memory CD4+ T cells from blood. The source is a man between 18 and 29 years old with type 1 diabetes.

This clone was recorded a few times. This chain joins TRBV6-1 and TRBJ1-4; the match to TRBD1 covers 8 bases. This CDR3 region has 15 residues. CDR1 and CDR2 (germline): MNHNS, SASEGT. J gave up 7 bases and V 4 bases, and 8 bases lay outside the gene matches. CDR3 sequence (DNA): TGTGCCAGCAGTGGGTCCAGGGGGCCGGGTGAAAAACTGTTTTTT. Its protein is CASSGSRGPGEKLFF.

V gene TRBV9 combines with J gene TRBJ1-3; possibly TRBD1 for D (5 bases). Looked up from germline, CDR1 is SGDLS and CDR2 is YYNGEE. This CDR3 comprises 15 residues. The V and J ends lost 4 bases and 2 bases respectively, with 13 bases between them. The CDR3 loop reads CASSLSGGTGNTIYF. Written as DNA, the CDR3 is TGTGCCAGCAGCCTCTCCGGGGGAACTGGAAACACCATATATTTT.

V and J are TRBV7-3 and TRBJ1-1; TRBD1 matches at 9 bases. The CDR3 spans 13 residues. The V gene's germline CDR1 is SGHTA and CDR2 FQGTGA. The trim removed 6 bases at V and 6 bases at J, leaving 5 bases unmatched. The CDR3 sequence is CASRKTGGSEAFF. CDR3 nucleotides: TGTGCCAGCAGGAAAACAGGGGGCTCTGAAGCTTTCTTT.

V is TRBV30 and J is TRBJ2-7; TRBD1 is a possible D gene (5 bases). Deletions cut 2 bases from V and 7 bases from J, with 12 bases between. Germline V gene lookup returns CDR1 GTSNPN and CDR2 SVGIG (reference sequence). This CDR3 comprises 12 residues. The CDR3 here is CAWSWGVGEQYF. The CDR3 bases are TGTGCCTGGAGTTGGGGCGTTGGTGAGCAGTACTTC.

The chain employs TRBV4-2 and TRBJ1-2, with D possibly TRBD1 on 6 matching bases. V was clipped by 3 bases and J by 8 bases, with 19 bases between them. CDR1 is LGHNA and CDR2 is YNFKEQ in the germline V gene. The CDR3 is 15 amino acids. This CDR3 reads CASSQGADRNTGYTF. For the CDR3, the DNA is TGTGCCAGCAGCCAGGGAGCGGACAGAAACACCGGCTACACCTTC.

As DNA, the CDR3 is TGTGCCAGCAGCAACAGTATGAACACTGAAGCTTTCTTT. Amino acid sequence: CASSNSMNTEAFF. V gene TRBV11-3 combines with J gene TRBJ1-1; no reliable D call. Germline V CDR1 and CDR2: SGHNT, YENEEA. The CDR3 runs 13 residues. Trimming cost V 5 bases and J 0 bases, with 7 bases left between them.

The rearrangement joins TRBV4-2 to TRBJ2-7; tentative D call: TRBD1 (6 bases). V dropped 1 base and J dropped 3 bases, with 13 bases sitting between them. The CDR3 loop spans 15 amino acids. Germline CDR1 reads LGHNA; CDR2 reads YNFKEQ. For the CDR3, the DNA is TGTGCCAGCAGCCAAGGGGGAACAGGGAGCTACGAGCAGTACTTC. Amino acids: CASSQGGTGSYEQYF.

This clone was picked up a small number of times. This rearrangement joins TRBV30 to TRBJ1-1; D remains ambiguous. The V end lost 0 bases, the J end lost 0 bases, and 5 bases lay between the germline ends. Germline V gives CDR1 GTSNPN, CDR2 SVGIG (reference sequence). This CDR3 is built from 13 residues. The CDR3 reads CAWSVVMNTEAFF. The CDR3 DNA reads TGTGCCTGGAGTGTAGTTATGAACACTGAAGCTTTCTTT.

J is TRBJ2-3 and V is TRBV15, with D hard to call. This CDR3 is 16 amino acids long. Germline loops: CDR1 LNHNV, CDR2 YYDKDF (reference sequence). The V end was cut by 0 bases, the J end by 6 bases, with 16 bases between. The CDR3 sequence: CATSRDKPAWRDTQYF. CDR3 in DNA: TGTGCCACCAGCAGAGATAAGCCAGCTTGGCGGGATACGCAGTATTTT.

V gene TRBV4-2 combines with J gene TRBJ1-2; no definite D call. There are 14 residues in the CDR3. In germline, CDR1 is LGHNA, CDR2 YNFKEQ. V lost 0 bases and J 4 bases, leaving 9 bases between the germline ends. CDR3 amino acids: CASSQDTGSYGYTF. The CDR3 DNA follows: TGTGCCAGCAGCCAAGATACGGGAAGCTATGGCTACACCTTC.

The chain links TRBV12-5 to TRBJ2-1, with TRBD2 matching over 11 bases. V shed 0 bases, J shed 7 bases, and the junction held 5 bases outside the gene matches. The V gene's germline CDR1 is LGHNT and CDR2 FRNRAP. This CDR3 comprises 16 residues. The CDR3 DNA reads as TGTGCTAGTGGTTTGGTTCTGACTAGCGGGGTGAATGAGCAGTTCTTC. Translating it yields CASGLVLTSGVNEQFF.

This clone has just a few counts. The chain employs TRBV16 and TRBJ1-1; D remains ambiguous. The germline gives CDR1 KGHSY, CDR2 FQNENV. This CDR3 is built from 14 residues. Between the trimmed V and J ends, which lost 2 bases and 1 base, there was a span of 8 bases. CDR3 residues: CASSQAGRNTEAFF. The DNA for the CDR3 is TGTGCCAGCAGCCAAGCAGGCCGGAACACTGAAGCTTTCTTT.

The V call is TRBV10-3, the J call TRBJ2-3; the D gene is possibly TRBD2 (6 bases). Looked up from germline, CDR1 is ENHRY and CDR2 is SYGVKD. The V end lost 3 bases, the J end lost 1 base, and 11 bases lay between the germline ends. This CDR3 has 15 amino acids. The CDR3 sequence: CAISDGGVGTDTQYF. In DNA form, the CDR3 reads TGTGCCATCAGTGACGGCGGGGTGGGCACAGATACGCAGTATTTT.

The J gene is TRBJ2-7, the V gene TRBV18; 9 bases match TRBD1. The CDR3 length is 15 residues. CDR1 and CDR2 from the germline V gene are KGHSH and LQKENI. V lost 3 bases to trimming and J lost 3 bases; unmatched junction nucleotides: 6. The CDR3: CASSPGQGIVYEQYF. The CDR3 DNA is TGTGCCAGCTCACCGGGACAGGGAATCGTCTACGAGCAGTACTTC.

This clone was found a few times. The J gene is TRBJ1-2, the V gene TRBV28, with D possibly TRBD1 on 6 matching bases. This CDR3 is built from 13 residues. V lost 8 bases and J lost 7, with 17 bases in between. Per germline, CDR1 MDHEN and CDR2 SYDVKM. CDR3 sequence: CASGSGARGGYTF. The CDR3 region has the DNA TGTGCCAGCGGGTCAGGGGCCAGGGGTGGCTACACCTTC.

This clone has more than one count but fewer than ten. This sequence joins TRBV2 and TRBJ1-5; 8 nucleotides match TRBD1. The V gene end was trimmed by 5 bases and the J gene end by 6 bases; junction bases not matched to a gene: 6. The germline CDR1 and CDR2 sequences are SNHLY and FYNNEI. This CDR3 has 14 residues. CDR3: CASSLDGQGQPQHF. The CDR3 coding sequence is TGTGCCAGCAGTCTTGACGGACAGGGTCAGCCCCAGCATTTT.

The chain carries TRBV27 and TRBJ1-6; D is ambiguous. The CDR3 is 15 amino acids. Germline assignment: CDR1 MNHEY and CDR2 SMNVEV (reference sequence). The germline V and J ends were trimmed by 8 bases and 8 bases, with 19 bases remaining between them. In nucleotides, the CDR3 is TGTGCCAGCCGGCCGGGGTACGTGTATGATTCACCCCTCCACTTT. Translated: CASRPGYVYDSPLHF.

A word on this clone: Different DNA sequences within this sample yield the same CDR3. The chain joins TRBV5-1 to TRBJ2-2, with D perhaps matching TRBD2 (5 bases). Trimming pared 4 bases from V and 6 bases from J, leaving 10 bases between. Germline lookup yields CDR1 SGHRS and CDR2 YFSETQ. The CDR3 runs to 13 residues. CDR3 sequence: CASSLTGAGELFF. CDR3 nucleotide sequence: TGCGCCAGCAGCCTCACCGGGGCCGGGGAGCTGTTTTTT.

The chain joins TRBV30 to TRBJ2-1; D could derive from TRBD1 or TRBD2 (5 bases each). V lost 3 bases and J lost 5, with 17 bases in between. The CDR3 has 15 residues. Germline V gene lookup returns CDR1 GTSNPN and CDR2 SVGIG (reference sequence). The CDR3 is CAWRGFSGPHNEQFF. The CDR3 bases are TGTGCCTGGAGAGGATTCTCGGGGCCTCACAATGAGCAGTTCTTC.

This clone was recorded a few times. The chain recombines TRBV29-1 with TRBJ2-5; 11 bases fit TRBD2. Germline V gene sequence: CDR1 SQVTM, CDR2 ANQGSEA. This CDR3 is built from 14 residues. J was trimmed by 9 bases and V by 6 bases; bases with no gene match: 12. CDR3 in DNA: TGCAGCGTGAGGGGACTAGCGGTACAAGGGGCCCAGTACTTC. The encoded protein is CSVRGLAVQGAQYF.

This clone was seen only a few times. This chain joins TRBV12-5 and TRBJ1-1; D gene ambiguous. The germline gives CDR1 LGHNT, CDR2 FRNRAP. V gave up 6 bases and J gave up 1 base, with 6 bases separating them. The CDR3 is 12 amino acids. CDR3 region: CASGQRNTEAFF. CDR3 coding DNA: TGTGCTAGTGGGCAAAGGAACACTGAAGCTTTCTTT.